This TCR beta chain was documented in a study of shared clonotypes between healthy human individuals. When replicate PCRs were run on sorted subsets, they used around 200 ng DNA, about 30,000 T cell genomes. Authors' methods: ImmunoSEQ supplied junction-only sequences lacking quality scores, so filtering was different. Repertoires were generated with immunoSEQ multiplex PCR, while TCRdb's copy carries only in-frame clones and drops some. V, J and clone size are those of that table, while D and trimming were read from the DNA. The sample contains about 2.4 million clones, 80% to 95% of which appear only once. Study observations and caveats: In general, naive subsets displayed greater estimated richness than memory subsets did. Several donors held approximately 4.5% of naive CD4 clonotypes in common.

To note about this clone: Its antigen remains unidentified. Other DNA variants within this sample encode the same CDR3.

V lost 1 base to trimming and J lost 3 bases, with 7 bases between them. This CDR3 is built from 13 residues. Germline CDR1 reads SGHRS; CDR2 reads YFSETQ. Source material: naive CD4+ T cells from PBMCs. Subset specified: CD45RA+ positively selected. The origin of this receptor is a man aged 18 to 29 in good health. Some clones in this sample may be carry-over from other donors' samples. The V and J genes are TRBV5-1 and TRBJ1-2; no firm D call. This chain's CDR3 is CASSLRPDYGYTF. CDR3 coding DNA: TGCGCCAGCAGCTTGAGGCCGGACTATGGCTACACCTTC. Filled out from reference TRBV5-1 and TRBJ1-2, the complete variable domain reads KAGVTQTPRYLIKTRGQQVTLSCSPISGHRSVSWYQQTPGQGLQFLFEYFSETQRNKGNFPGRFSGRQFSNSRSEMNVSTLELGDSALYLCASSLRPDYGYTFGSGTRLTVV.